What follows describes a single TCR beta chain. The sample holds a few counts of this clonotype. Its recognized antigen is unknown. Base qualities are not recorded, but no much larger clone differs from it by a single base. PBMCs were isolated by Ficoll-Paque density gradient centrifugation. The data stem from a study of T-cell memory formation after mild COVID-19 (dated by TCRdb to about 2021). About the full investigation: TCR sequence clusters from the two donors were found to be largely donor specific. T-cell clones expanding and contracting after mild COVID-19 in two donors were tracked by longitudinal TCRalpha and TCRbeta repertoire sequencing. The cohort was made up of two young adult volunteers, one female and one male, who were previously healthy.

Sequencing took place on an Illumina NovaSeq 6000. TCRalpha and TCRbeta cDNA libraries were constructed by 5'RACE with constant-segment primers, with sample barcodes and unique molecular identifiers being introduced. Trizol reagent was used to extract RNA from every sample. Library amplification was performed in two PCR steps, and a second sample barcode and Illumina TruSeq adapters were introduced in the second step. Sequencing of libraries was performed on an Illumina NovaSeq with 2 x 150 bp paired-end reads. The original methods were these. Demultiplexing of reads and collapsing into UMI-guided consensus sequences were performed with migec v1.2.7. Using mixcr v2.1.11, UMI consensuses were aligned to TRA and TRB V and J templates and then assembled into clonotypes. Clonotypes were classified as expanded or contracted when called significant by both edgeR and NoisET, with noise models trained on biological replicates. For edgeR calls, a false discovery rate-adjusted p below 0.01 and a log2 fold-change threshold of 1 were applied. PCA with hierarchical clustering of max-normalized trajectories of the 1000 most abundant clonotypes was used as exploratory dynamics analysis. Separately sequenced CD4+ and CD8+ repertoires were used to assign the CD4 or CD8 phenotype of responding clones. Using fastp trimming at Q25 and MiXCR clonotype assembly, TCRdb reanalyzed the public sequencing data and kept in-frame beta chains. Identical CDR3 protein sequences are pooled into one entry, listed with their most common genes and DNA. The V and J calls and clone size come from TCRdb's table, not from the authors' own analysis. The sample yields 550,000 to 650,000 distinct CDR3 sequences; 15% to 20% were counted once. The top ten constitute roughly 8.2% of the sample.

Overall study results and their limits: The second-wave clones that peaked on day 37 were not confirmed to be SARS-CoV-2 specific. Some responding clones were detected in pre-infection memory, suggesting pre-existing cross-reactive memory T cells joined the SARS-CoV-2 response. Clones that contracted from day 15 to 85 showed balanced CD4/CD8 phenotypes, whereas a second wave of clones that expanded from day 15 to 37 leaned towards CD4+. Contracting CD4+ clones appeared mostly in the CM and EM memory subsets, whereas CD8+ clones were enriched in EMRA. The study covered only two mild cases, and larger cohorts including severe cases with pre-infection samples were considered necessary.

The material sequenced was PBMCs or a T cell subset sorted from them (not recorded which). The source is an adult woman who had mild COVID-19 (a few samples of this study predate the infection). The sample titles of this study are shuffled in the database, so cell type and time point are left out; the donor was told from shared clones.

At the DNA level, the sequence is TGCGCCAGCAGCTTCTCGCGGGCTGACACAGATACGCAGTATTTT. Its product reads: CASSFSRADTDTQYF. The V and J genes are TRBV5-1 and TRBJ2-3, with TRBD2 perhaps the D gene, on 5 matching bases. The CDR3 spans 15 residues, from the cysteine through the phenylalanine. Just the 45-base CDR3 DNA is kept, in frame starting at base 1. V is pared back by 2 bases and J by 2 bases, with 12 bases lying between the germline termini. The germline V gene specifies SGHRS as CDR1 and YFSETQ as CDR2. The CDR3 plus the reference TRBV5-1 and TRBJ2-3 genes for the other parts give the full variable domain: KAGVTQTPRYLIKTRGQQVTLSCSPISGHRSVSWYQQTPGQGLQFLFEYFSETQRNKGNFPGRFSGRQFSNSRSEMNVSTLELGDSALYLCASSFSRADTDTQYFGPGTRLTVL.